This T cell receptor beta chain appears in the sequencing data of a study of CD8 T cells in ankylosing spondylitis. This clonotype came up a few times. Its antigen is unidentified. Germline CDR1 reads SGDLS; CDR2 reads YYNGEE. With 2 bases clipped from V and 4 bases from J, the junction kept 5 bases outside the gene matches. The CDR3 is made up of 16 amino acids. The study, taken as a whole, reports: Blood from ankylosing spondylitis patients appeared to carry a characteristic roughly eight-variant TCR beta motif.

MiXCR was run by TCRdb on the 5' RACE reads, yielding one entry per CDR3 protein. Counted here are about 30,000 distinct CDR3 sequences, 5% to 5.5% occurring once; the ten biggest clones make up about 1.8%. This sequence joins TRBV9 and TRBJ2-3, with 12 bases identical to TRBD2. The TCR sequence derives from a female donor with ankylosing spondylitis or in good health (not recorded which). The sequenced sample consisted of blood, either unsorted or a sorted T cell fraction (not recorded which). The DNA of the CDR3 is TGTGCCAGCAGCGTTTCTAGCGGGAGGGCCTCAGATACGCAGTATTTT. It is translated as CASSVSSGRASDTQYF.